This section outlines one T cell receptor beta chain sequence together with its context. Its antigen target is currently unknown. No base quality information exists; no much larger clone differs at one position. This sample is part of a study of T-cell reconstitution after alpha-beta-depleted transplantation in children (dated by TCRdb to about 2016). With respect to the entire study: Using TCR repertoire profiling, the study quantitatively followed how T-cell immune reconstitution unfolded in children after TCRalphabeta/CD19-depleted allogeneic hematopoietic cell transplantation.

What this sample's treatment or condition label stands for: allogeneic hematopoietic cell transplantation with graft depleted of TCRalphabeta T cells and CD19 B cells. Transplant recipients were children who received TCRalphabeta/CD19-depleted allogeneic hematopoietic cell grafts. Spanning cysteine to phenylalanine, the CDR3 consists of 13 amino acids. The DNA shown is the 39-base CDR3, in frame from base 1. V and J lose 6 bases and 4 bases, and a span of 12 bases separates them. The germline V gene sets CDR1 to MGHDK and CDR2 to SYGVNS. The full study reports these points: The frequencies of hyperexpanded clones fell over the following months, and after one year, T-cell counts and TCRbeta diversity were mostly attributed to newly produced T cells. The high TCRbeta diversity at day 60 in some patients was ascribed to recipient T cells and intrathymic progenitors that had survived conditioning. The apparently early recovery of alphabetaT-cell counts about two months after transplant reportedly depended on only several hundred rapidly expanded clones that came from non-depleted graft cells.

Libraries were prepared through PCR. These reads were obtained on an Illumina HiSeq 2500. Molecular barcoding was employed in the preparation of TCR libraries, with unique molecular identifiers being used to normalize TCRbeta repertoire quantification. TCRdb passed the public sequencing reads through fastp at Q25 and MiXCR, retaining productive beta sequences. Rows merge per CDR3 protein into single entries with the most common DNA and genes. This sample has about 170,000 distinct CDR3 sequences in its table, and more than 9.5% of those were observed once. The ten largest clones take up roughly an eighth of the sample.

The V gene is TRBV25-1 and the J gene is TRBJ2-5; perhaps TRBD2 is the D gene, with 6 bases matching. The sequenced sample was PBMCs, obtained before TCRalphabeta/CD19-depleted stem cell transplant. The clonotype comes from a boy aged 2-9 years with acute myeloid leukemia, due to receive a stem cell transplant. The CDR3 protein sequence reads: CASSALASETQYF. The DNA is as follows: TGTGCCAGCAGCGCCCTAGCGTCAGAGACCCAGTACTTC. Full variable domain (CDR3 extended with the reference TRBV25-1 and TRBJ2-5 proteins): EADIYQTPRYLVIGTGKKITLECSQTMGHDKMYWYQQDPGMELHLIHYSYGVNSTEKGDLSSESTVSRIRTEHFPLTLESARPSHTSQYLCASSALASETQYFGPGTRLLVL.